This is a list of T cell receptor beta chains from one sample in a study of neoadjuvant anti-PD-1 for oral cavity cancer. The table came from immunoSEQ multiplex PCR; TCRdb's copy has only in-frame clones and leaves some out. This sample has approximately 12,000 clones, with roughly 60% found just once. This specimen was tumor tissue, taken before nivolumab (anti-PD-1) treatment. These receptors all stem from a person between 35 and 79 years old with oral cavity squamous cell carcinoma. The donor label of this sample is uncertain. CDR3s include the opening cysteine and the closing phenylalanine or tryptophan. The D gene is left open where the match is weak. Some rows mark clone size as missing; the rest say once, few, many or name a class of expanded clone.

j_call d_call clone_size v_call cdr3_aa cdr3_nt
TRBJ2-3 NA NA TRBV11-2 CASSSSGIATDTQYF TGTGCCAGCAGCTCGTCGGGGATCGCCACAGATACGCAGTATTTT
TRBJ1-5 NA NA TRBV7-2 CASSLSQNQPQHF TGTGCCAGCAGCTTATCCCAGAATCAGCCCCAGCATTTT
TRBJ2-1 TRBD2 NA TRBV5-4 CASSLRGGAYNEQFF TGTGCCAGCAGCTTGCGGGGGGGGGCCTACAATGAGCAGTTCTTC
TRBJ2-7 TRBD1 few TRBV5-5 CASSRQGAYEQYF TGTGCCAGCAGCCGACAGGGGGCCTACGAGCAGTACTTC
TRBJ1-5 NA NA TRBV11-3 CASSLWAGRKNQPQHF TGTGCCAGCAGCTTATGGGCAGGGAGGAAGAATCAGCCCCAGCATTTT
TRBJ2-2 NA NA TRBV2 CASKMTGELFF TGTGCCAGCAAGATGACCGGGGAGCTGTTTTTT
TRBJ2-1 TRBD2 NA TRBV7-3 CASSSGTSGYNEQFF TGTGCCAGCAGCTCCGGGACTAGCGGTTACAATGAGCAGTTCTTC
TRBJ1-2 TRBD1 NA TRBV19 CASSIDPNRGLDGYTF TGTGCCAGTAGTATAGATCCGAATAGGGGGCTGGATGGCTACACCTTC
TRBJ2-1 TRBD2 once TRBV4-1 CASSQDVASGRDNEQFF TGCGCCAGCAGCCAAGATGTCGCTAGCGGGAGGGACAATGAGCAGTTCTTC
TRBJ2-6 NA few TRBV7-9 CASSLIPGANVLTF TGTGCCAGCAGCTTAATACCTGGGGCCAACGTCCTGACTTTC
TRBJ1-2 NA NA TRBV7-9 CASSLAPQGGYTF TGTGCCAGCAGCTTAGCGCCCCAGGGCGGCTACACCTTC
TRBJ1-1 NA NA TRBV5-4 CASSQAGANTEAFF TGTGCCAGCAGCCAGGCAGGGGCGAACACTGAAGCTTTCTTT
TRBJ1-2 NA NA TRBV7-9 CASSLYGLEDGYTF TGTGCCAGCAGCTTATACGGTTTGGAGGATGGCTACACCTTC
TRBJ2-7 NA NA TRBV10-3 CAIRPSEPSYEQYF TGTGCCATCAGGCCTAGCGAGCCCTCCTACGAGCAGTACTTC
TRBJ1-5 NA once TRBV10-3 CAIRQGRNQPQHF TGTGCCATCAGACAGGGCCGCAATCAGCCCCAGCATTTT
TRBJ1-4 TRBD1 once TRBV5-5 CASSFYRGTTNEKLFF TGTGCCAGCAGCTTTTACAGGGGAACAACTAATGAAAAACTGTTTTTT
TRBJ1-2 NA few TRBV5-1 CASSLEVPNIDGYTF TGCGCCAGCAGCTTGGAGGTCCCTAACATAGATGGCTACACCTTC
TRBJ1-1 NA few TRBV4-1 CASSHGGSDTEAFF TGCGCCAGCAGCCATGGTGGGTCCGACACTGAAGCTTTCTTT
TRBJ1-6 NA NA TRBV7-8 CASSRGVFRNSPLHF TGTGCCAGCAGTAGGGGTGTTTTCCGGAATTCACCCCTCCACTTT
TRBJ2-4 NA NA TRBV29-1 CSVEGSSKNIQYF TGCAGCGTTGAAGGGTCGTCCAAAAACATTCAGTACTTC
TRBJ1-1 NA few TRBV27 CASKMEGTVNTEAFF TGTGCCAGCAAAATGGAGGGGACGGTGAACACTGAAGCTTTCTTT